This is a list of T cell receptor beta chains from one sample in a study of cytomegalovirus exposure and HLA in healthy donors. Only in-frame clones appear in the TCRdb table, and some are missing; sequencing was by immunoSEQ multiplex PCR. Among some 65,000 clones listed, around 97% were seen once. Sequences were obtained from PBMCs. The receptors originated from a man between 18 and 35 years old in good health and CMV-seronegative. The CDR3 runs from the conserved cysteine through the conserved F or W. Fields, in order: J gene, V gene, clone size, D gene, CDR3 DNA, CDR3 protein. The D gene is left open where the match is weak. Some rows have no size entry. The others give once, few or many, or a class for an expanded clone.

J: TRBJ2-3
V: TRBV27
size: -
D: -
DNA: TGTGCCAGCACACGAGGGGGGACTACTCCTAGCACAGATACGCAGTATTTT
CDR3: CASTRGGTTPSTDTQYF

J: TRBJ1-3
V: TRBV6-1
size: -
D: -
DNA: TGTGCCAGCAGGCAGTATCCTGGAAACACCATATATTTT
CDR3: CASRQYPGNTIYF

J: TRBJ1-2
V: TRBV28
size: -
D: TRBD1
DNA: TGTGCCAGCAGTTTCCCCGGGACAGGGAGCGACTATGGCTACACCTTC
CDR3: CASSFPGTGSDYGYTF

J: TRBJ1-6
V: TRBV6-5
size: -
D: -
DNA: TGTGCCAGCAGTTACCAGGGAAGGAATTCACCCCTCCACTTT
CDR3: CASSYQGRNSPLHF

J: TRBJ1-1
V: TRBV27
size: -
D: -
DNA: TGTGCCAGCAGTTCCTTCTCGAACACTGAAGCTTTCTTT
CDR3: CASSSFSNTEAFF

J: TRBJ2-7
V: TRBV5-6
size: -
D: TRBD2
DNA: TGTGCCAGCAGCTTGGACGGGACTATGTACGAGCAGTACTTC
CDR3: CASSLDGTMYEQYF

J: TRBJ2-2
V: TRBV29-1
size: -
D: TRBD1
DNA: TGCAGCGTTTCAACAGGGGGAGACTTTAACACCGGGGAGCTGTTTTTT
CDR3: CSVSTGGDFNTGELFF

J: TRBJ1-6
V: TRBV5-4
size: -
D: TRBD1
DNA: TGTGCCAGCAGCTTGGGGACAGGGTGGTCTAATTCACCCCTCCACTTT
CDR3: CASSLGTGWSNSPLHF

J: TRBJ1-3
V: TRBV9
size: once
D: -
DNA: TGTGCCAGCAGCGTAGCAGGGGACCCCTCTGGAAACACCATATATTTT
CDR3: CASSVAGDPSGNTIYF

J: TRBJ1-3
V: TRBV9
size: -
D: -
DNA: TGTGCCAGCAGCGTAGCGCCCACAGGGACCTCTATGAACACCATATATTTT
CDR3: CASSVAPTGTSMNTIYF

J: TRBJ2-5
V: TRBV11-2
size: -
D: TRBD1
DNA: TGTGCCAGCAGCCAACCTGGGGACAGGGTCTCAGAGACCCAGTACTTC
CDR3: CASSQPGDRVSETQYF

J: TRBJ1-2
V: TRBV5-1
size: -
D: TRBD1
DNA: TGCGCCAGCAGCTACGGGACAGGGGGTCTTGGCTACACCTTC
CDR3: CASSYGTGGLGYTF

J: TRBJ2-7
V: TRBV19
size: -
D: TRBD2
DNA: TGTGCCAGTAGTATAGATGTCGGGGGGGAGCAGTACTTC
CDR3: CASSIDVGGEQYF

J: TRBJ1-2
V: TRBV28
size: few
D: -
DNA: TGTGCCAGCAGTTCGCCCCCAGCGATACCTAACTATGGCTACACCTTC
CDR3: CASSSPPAIPNYGYTF

J: TRBJ1-5
V: TRBV28
size: -
D: TRBD1
DNA: TGTGCCAGCAGCCCGGACAGGTCAATCCAGCCCCAGCATTTT
CDR3: CASSPDRSIQPQHF

J: TRBJ2-7
V: TRBV7-6
size: -
D: -
DNA: TGTGCCAGCAGCCCTACGGAGGGCGAGCAGTACTTC
CDR3: CASSPTEGEQYF

J: TRBJ1-4
V: TRBV5-1
size: -
D: -
DNA: TGCGCCAGCAGCCCGGGGGAAACTAATGAAAAACTGTTTTTT
CDR3: CASSPGETNEKLFF

J: TRBJ2-7
V: TRBV7-9
size: few
D: TRBD1
DNA: TGTGCCAGCAGCACGACAGGGGGCGAGCAGTACTTC
CDR3: CASSTTGGEQYF

J: TRBJ2-5
V: TRBV10-3
size: -
D: TRBD2
DNA: TGTGCCATCAGCGAGGGACTAGCGGACCAAGAGACCCAGTACTTC
CDR3: CAISEGLADQETQYF

J: TRBJ1-2
V: TRBV2
size: -
D: -
DNA: TGTGCCAGCAGTGAAGAGCCGGTCTATGGCTACACCTTC
CDR3: CASSEEPVYGYTF

J: TRBJ1-1
V: TRBV11-2
size: -
D: -
DNA: TGTGCCAGCAGCGGAAGGGGCAACACTGAAGCTTTCTTT
CDR3: CASSGRGNTEAFF

J: TRBJ1-4
V: TRBV4-1
size: -
D: TRBD1
DNA: TGCGCCAGCAGCCTGGACAGGGGAAATGAAAAACTGTTTTTT
CDR3: CASSLDRGNEKLFF

J: TRBJ2-2
V: TRBV5-5
size: -
D: TRBD2
DNA: TGTGCCAGCAGCTCCACGCCGACTAGCGGGACCGGGGAGCTGTTTTTT
CDR3: CASSSTPTSGTGELFF

J: TRBJ2-7
V: TRBV7-9
size: -
D: -
DNA: TGTGCCAGCAGCTTACTACAGGGATACAACGAGCAGTACTTC
CDR3: CASSLLQGYNEQYF

J: TRBJ1-2
V: TRBV6-1
size: -
D: TRBD1
DNA: TGTGCCAGCAGTCCAGGGACCACAGGGGGGGGCTACACCTTC
CDR3: CASSPGTTGGGYTF

J: TRBJ2-7
V: TRBV4-1
size: -
D: TRBD1
DNA: TGCGCCAGCAGCCAAGACCCGGGACAGGGGGGTGGCGAGCAGTACTTC
CDR3: CASSQDPGQGGGEQYF

J: TRBJ2-3
V: TRBV28
size: -
D: TRBD1
DNA: TGTGCCAGCAGGAACCGGGACAGGGGTTTCGCAGATACGCAGTATTTT
CDR3: CASRNRDRGFADTQYF